These 19 T cell receptor beta chains were all obtained from the same sample, sequenced in a study of blood T cell repertoires in COVID-19. TCRdb keeps only in-frame clones here, not all; method: immunoSEQ multiplex PCR. The table has roughly 8,300 clones, 85% to 90% seen once. Sequenced input: peripheral blood. The receptors come from a man aged 60-69 years with acute or convalescent COVID-19.

This clone appeared a single time. The chain has TRBV7-9 and TRBJ2-5, with D tentatively TRBD2 (5 bases). Germline CDR1 SEHNR, CDR2 FQNEAQ (reference sequence). Trimming stripped 5 bases from V and 4 bases from J, with 11 bases between. CDR3 length: 13 residues. Written as DNA, the CDR3 is TGTGCCAGCAGCAGAGAGAGGGCAGAGACCCAGTACTTC. Translated, it gives CASSRERAETQYF.

This sequence joins TRBV27 and TRBJ2-2; D gene unclear. V was clipped by 2 bases and J by 5 bases, with 9 bases between them. The CDR3 spans 14 residues. Germline V gene sequence: CDR1 MNHEY, CDR2 SMNVEV (reference sequence). CDR3 amino acids: CASSLGTWTGELFF. The CDR3 DNA reads as TGTGCCAGCAGTTTAGGCACGTGGACCGGGGAGCTGTTTTTT.

J is TRBJ1-2 and V is TRBV11-2, with TRBD1 matching 7 bases. There are 14 residues in the CDR3. V was clipped by 5 bases and J by 4 bases; unmatched bases: 7. Germline V gene sequence: CDR1 SGHAT, CDR2 FQNNGV. The CDR3 coding sequence is TGTGCCAGCAGCCCCTTGACAGGGTCCTATGGCTACACCTTC. Translating it yields CASSPLTGSYGYTF. The variable domain in full, completed from reference TRBV11-2 and TRBJ1-2, reads EAGVAQSPRYKIIEKRQSVAFWCNPISGHATLYWYQQILGQGPKLLIQFQNNGVVDDSQLPKDRFSAERLKGVDSTLKIQPAKLEDSAVYLCASSPLTGSYGYTFGSGTRLTVV.

This clone was seen only a few times. The chain employs TRBV28 and TRBJ2-5; D unclear. Germline V gene sequence: CDR1 MDHEN, CDR2 SYDVKM. V lost 6 bases to trimming and J lost 2 bases, with 16 bases between them. The CDR3 is made up of 15 amino acids. The chain's CDR3 is CASSPVARRQETQYF. DNA of the CDR3: TGTGCCAGCAGCCCGGTTGCAAGGAGACAAGAGACCCAGTACTTC.

The rearrangement uses TRBV19 and TRBJ2-2; D is possibly TRBD2 (6 bases). The CDR3 extends over 15 amino acids. Per the germline V gene, CDR1 is LNHDA and CDR2 is SQIVND (reference sequence). With 9 bases removed from V and 7 bases from J, the gap between germline ends came to 21 bases. The CDR3 loop is CASLWGRGVNGELFF. The DNA of the CDR3 is TGTGCCAGCTTATGGGGACGCGGGGTTAACGGGGAGCTGTTTTTT.

V is TRBV24-1 and J is TRBJ2-7; 9 positions match TRBD1. This CDR3 has 13 amino acids. The germline V gene encodes CDR1 KGHDR and CDR2 SFDVKD. The junction had 7 bases not matched to a gene; V was cut back by 7 bases and J by 7 bases. Written as DNA, the CDR3 is TGTGCCACCAGCGCGGGACAGGGCGAAGAGCAGTACTTC. It codes for CATSAGQGEEQYF.

The chain links TRBV7-9 to TRBJ1-2; no clear D. The CDR3 has 13 residues. V was trimmed by 5 bases and J by 11 bases, leaving 18 bases between them. CDR1 SEHNR and CDR2 FQNEAQ come from the germline V gene (reference sequence). CDR3 in amino acids: CASSQEGVPRYTF. The CDR3 DNA reads TGTGCCAGCAGCCAGGAGGGAGTCCCAAGATACACCTTC.

The chain carries TRBV11-2 and TRBJ1-1; TRBD1 aligns across 7 bases. J gave up 5 bases and V 1 base, and 4 bases lay outside the gene matches. CDR3 size: 14 residues. From germline, CDR1 is SGHAT and CDR2 FQNNGV. The CDR3 loop is CASSLGQGSTEAFF. CDR3 in DNA: TGTGCCAGCAGCTTAGGACAGGGATCGACTGAAGCTTTCTTT.

CDR3 residues: CSVVGGSAGELFF. The CDR3 bases are TGCAGCGTTGTTGGCGGGAGCGCCGGGGAGCTGTTTTTT. V gene TRBV29-1 combines with J gene TRBJ2-2; 7 bases align to TRBD2. The length of the CDR3 is 13 residues. CDR1 is SQVTM and CDR2 is ANQGSEA in the germline V gene. V lost 4 bases to trimming and J lost 6 bases; unmatched junction nucleotides: 5.

The chain combines TRBV6-1 with TRBJ1-5; no definite D call. The CDR3 is made up of 15 amino acids. CDR1 is MNHNS and CDR2 is SASEGT in the germline V gene. V gave up 3 bases and J gave up 2 bases, with 11 bases separating them. CDR3 loop: CASSERGIGNQPQHF. For the CDR3, the DNA is TGTGCCAGCAGTGAGAGAGGGATAGGCAATCAGCCCCAGCATTTT.

The chain is built from TRBV6-6 and TRBJ1-5; a weak D match, TRBD1 (5 bases). The V gene's germline CDR1 is MNHNY and CDR2 SVGAGI (reference sequence). This CDR3 is 12 amino acids long. The V end lost 6 bases, the J end lost 8 bases, and 11 bases lay between the germline ends. The CDR3 spells CASSNRGEPQHF. The CDR3 coding sequence is TGTGCCAGCAGCAACCGGGGGGAGCCCCAGCATTTT.

The genes are TRBV4-1 and TRBJ1-5, with 8 bases aligning to TRBD1. Unmatched junction bases numbered 12, after V lost 2 bases and J lost 6 bases. Germline lookup yields CDR1 MGHRA and CDR2 YSYEKL. This CDR3 is 17 amino acids long. The CDR3 sequence: CASSQSTRTGMGQPQHF. The CDR3 DNA is TGCGCCAGCAGCCAATCCACTCGGACAGGGATGGGTCAGCCCCAGCATTTT.

The V gene is TRBV19, the J gene TRBJ2-6, with D perhaps TRBD2 (6 bases). This CDR3 comprises 16 residues. V was cut by 7 bases and J by 2 bases, with 15 bases left in between. Per the germline V gene, CDR1 is LNHDA and CDR2 is SQIVND (reference sequence). The CDR3 DNA follows: TGTGCCAGTACACCCGACCGGGGGACTGGGGCCAACGTCCTGACTTTC. Protein sequence: CASTPDRGTGANVLTF.

The V call is TRBV29-1, the J call TRBJ1-1, with D possibly matching TRBD1 (5 bases). The V end was cut by 4 bases, the J end by 8 bases, with 17 bases between. Germline CDR1 and CDR2: SQVTM and ANQGSEA. The CDR3 has 13 residues. This CDR3 is CSVVVQPGGEAFF. Written as DNA, the CDR3 is TGCAGCGTTGTGGTCCAGCCCGGGGGGGAAGCTTTCTTT.

The V and J genes are TRBV4-1 and TRBJ2-7; 7 bases align to TRBD1. Germline CDR1 reads MGHRA; CDR2 reads YSYEKL. The CDR3 runs to 16 residues. Losses at the gene ends were 1 base for V and 3 bases for J; bases not matched to a gene: 9. In DNA form, the CDR3 reads TGCGCCAGCAGCCAAGCTTCCGGGACAGAAATCTACGAGCAGTACTTC. Translated, it gives CASSQASGTEIYEQYF.

The chain couples TRBV5-1 to TRBJ2-3; a weak D match, TRBD2 (5 bases). Germline V gene lookup returns CDR1 SGHRS and CDR2 YFSETQ. The CDR3 is 13 amino acids. V was shortened by 4 bases and J by 3 bases, with 9 bases between the two germline ends. The chain's CDR3 is CASSMDSTDTQYF. The CDR3 DNA reads as TGCGCCAGCAGCATGGACTCAACAGATACGCAGTATTTT.

This chain uses TRBV12-3 or TRBV12-4 with TRBJ1-2, with a tentative D call TRBD1 (6 bases). V was cut by 6 bases and J by 8 bases, with 16 bases left in between. The CDR3 consists of 13 residues. The CDR3 spells CASSLREQGGYTF. The CDR3 bases are TGTGCCAGCAGCCTTCGAGAACAGGGCGGCTACACCTTC.

V and J are TRBV27 and TRBJ2-7, with 10 bases fitting TRBD1. Trimming took 1 base from V and 2 from J; bases not matched to a gene: 5. This CDR3 is 16 amino acids long. From germline, CDR1 is MNHEY and CDR2 SMNVEV (reference sequence). The CDR3 here is CASSLLGQGSTYEQYF. CDR3 DNA: TGTGCCAGCAGTTTATTGGGACAGGGGAGCACCTACGAGCAGTACTTC.

This clone has more than one count but fewer than ten. V and J are TRBV5-5 and TRBJ2-7; 9 bases map to TRBD2. Germline CDR1 reads SGHKS; CDR2 reads YYEKEE (reference sequence). The CDR3 runs to 15 residues. Trimming removed 1 base from V and 2 bases from J; junction bases left unmatched: 4. This CDR3 is CASSLSVAGAYEQYV. CDR3 sequence (DNA): TGTGCCAGCAGCTTGTCGGTAGCGGGGGCCTACGAGCAGTACGTC.